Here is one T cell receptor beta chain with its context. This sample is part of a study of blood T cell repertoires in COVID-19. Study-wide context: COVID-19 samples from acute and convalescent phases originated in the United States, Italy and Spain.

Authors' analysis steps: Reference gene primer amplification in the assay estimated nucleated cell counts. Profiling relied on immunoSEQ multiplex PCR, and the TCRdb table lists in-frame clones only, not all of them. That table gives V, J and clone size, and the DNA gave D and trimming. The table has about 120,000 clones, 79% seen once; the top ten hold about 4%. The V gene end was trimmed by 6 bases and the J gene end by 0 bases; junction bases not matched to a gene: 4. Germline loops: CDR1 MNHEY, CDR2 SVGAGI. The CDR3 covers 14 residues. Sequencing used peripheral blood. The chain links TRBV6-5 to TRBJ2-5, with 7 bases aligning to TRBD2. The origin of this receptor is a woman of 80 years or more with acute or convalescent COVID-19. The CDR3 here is CASSLLANQETQYF. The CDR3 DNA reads TGTGCCAGCAGCCTACTAGCGAACCAAGAGACCCAGTACTTC.